This T cell receptor beta chain comes out of a study of cytomegalovirus exposure and HLA in healthy donors. The wider study: Sequencing of around 200 million T cells in an earlier analysis found under 120 million unique TCR beta sequences.

V was trimmed by 0 bases and J by 4 bases, leaving 9 bases between them. Germline V lookup: CDR1 SEHNR, CDR2 FQNEAQ (reference sequence). There are 14 residues in the CDR3. Overall study results and limits: In vitro experiments confirmed that three CMV-associated chains were specific for CMV antigens. With later analysis, a missense DCLRE1C variant became linked to TCR beta V- and J-gene trimming.

A remark on this clone: Its antigen is currently unknown.

The PCR employed 60 Vbeta primers together with 13 Jbeta primers. Measured with immunoSEQ multiplex PCR; TCRdb has only the in-frame clones, and not every one. In the table there are around 160,000 clones, around three quarters of which are singletons. This TCR came from a middle-aged man in good health and CMV-seropositive. This chain links TRBV7-9 with TRBJ2-5, with D perhaps TRBD1 (5 bases). Sequenced: PBMCs. As DNA, the CDR3 is TGTGCCAGCAGCTTAGCGTCCAGGGTAGAGACCCAGTACTTC. Translated: CASSLASRVETQYF.